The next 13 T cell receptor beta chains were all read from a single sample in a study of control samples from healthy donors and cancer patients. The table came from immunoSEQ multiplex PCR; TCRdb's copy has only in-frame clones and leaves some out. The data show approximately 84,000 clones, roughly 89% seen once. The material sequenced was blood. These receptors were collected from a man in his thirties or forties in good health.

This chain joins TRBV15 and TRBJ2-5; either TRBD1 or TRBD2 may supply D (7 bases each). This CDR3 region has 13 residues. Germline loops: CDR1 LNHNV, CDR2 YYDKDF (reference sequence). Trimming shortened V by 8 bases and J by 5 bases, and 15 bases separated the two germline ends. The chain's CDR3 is CATPRGGRETQYF. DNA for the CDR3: TGTGCCACCCCCAGGGGGGGGCGTGAGACCCAGTACTTC.

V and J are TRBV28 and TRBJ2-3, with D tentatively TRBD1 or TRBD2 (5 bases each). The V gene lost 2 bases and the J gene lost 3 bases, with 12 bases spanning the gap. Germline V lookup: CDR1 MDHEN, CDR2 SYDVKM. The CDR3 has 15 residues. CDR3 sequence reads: CASSLGTGITDTQYF. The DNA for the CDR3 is TGTGCCAGCAGTTTAGGGACCGGCATTACAGATACGCAGTATTTT.

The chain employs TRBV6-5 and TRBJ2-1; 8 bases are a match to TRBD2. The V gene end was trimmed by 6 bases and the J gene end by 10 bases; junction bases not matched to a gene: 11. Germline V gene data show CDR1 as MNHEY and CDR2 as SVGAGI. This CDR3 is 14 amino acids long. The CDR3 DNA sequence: TGTGCCAGCAGGGACCTCGGACTAGCACACGAGCAGTTCTTC. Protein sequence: CASRDLGLAHEQFF.

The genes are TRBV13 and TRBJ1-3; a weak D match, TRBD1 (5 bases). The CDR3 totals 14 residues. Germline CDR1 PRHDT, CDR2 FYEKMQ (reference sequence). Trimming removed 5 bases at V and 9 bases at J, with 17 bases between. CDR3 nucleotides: TGTGCCAGCAGCCCCGACAGTCAGGTGGGCACCATATATTTT. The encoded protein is CASSPDSQVGTIYF.

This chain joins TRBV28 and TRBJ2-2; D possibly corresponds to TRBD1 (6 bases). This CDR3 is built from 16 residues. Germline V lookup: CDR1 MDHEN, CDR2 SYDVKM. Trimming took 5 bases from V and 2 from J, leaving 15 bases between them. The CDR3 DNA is TGTGCCAGCAGTACCCCGGGACATCAAAACACCGGGGAGCTGTTTTTT. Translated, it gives CASSTPGHQNTGELFF. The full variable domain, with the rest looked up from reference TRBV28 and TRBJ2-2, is DVKVTQSSRYLVKRTGEKVFLECVQDMDHENMFWYRQDPGLGLRLIYFSYDVKMKEKGDIPEGYSVSREKKERFSLILESASTNQTSMYLCASSTPGHQNTGELFFGEGSRLTVL.

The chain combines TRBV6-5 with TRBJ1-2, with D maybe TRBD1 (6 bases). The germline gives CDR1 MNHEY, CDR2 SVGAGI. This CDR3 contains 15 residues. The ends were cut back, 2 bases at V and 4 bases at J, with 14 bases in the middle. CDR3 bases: TGTGCCAGCAGTTACGATAGGACAGTAAGCTATGGCTACACCTTC. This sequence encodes CASSYDRTVSYGYTF.

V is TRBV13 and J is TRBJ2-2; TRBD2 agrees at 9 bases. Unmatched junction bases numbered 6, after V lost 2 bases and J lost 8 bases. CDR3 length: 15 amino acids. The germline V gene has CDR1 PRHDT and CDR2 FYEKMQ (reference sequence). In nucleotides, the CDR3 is TGTGCCAGCAGCTTAAGAGCGGGGGGACCGGGGGAGCTGTTTTTT. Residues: CASSLRAGGPGELFF.

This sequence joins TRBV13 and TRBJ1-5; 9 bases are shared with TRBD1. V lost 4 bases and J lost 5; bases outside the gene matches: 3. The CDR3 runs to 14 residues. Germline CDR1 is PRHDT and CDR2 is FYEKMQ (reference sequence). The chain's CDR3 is CASSSGTGYQPQHF. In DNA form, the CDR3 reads TGTGCCAGCAGCTCCGGGACAGGGTATCAGCCCCAGCATTTT.

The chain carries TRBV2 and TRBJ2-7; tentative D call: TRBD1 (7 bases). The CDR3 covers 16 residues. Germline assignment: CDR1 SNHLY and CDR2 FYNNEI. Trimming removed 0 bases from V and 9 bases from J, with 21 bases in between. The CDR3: CASSEAHGRGAEGQYF. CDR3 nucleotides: TGTGCCAGCAGTGAAGCGCATGGCAGGGGGGCTGAGGGGCAGTACTTC.

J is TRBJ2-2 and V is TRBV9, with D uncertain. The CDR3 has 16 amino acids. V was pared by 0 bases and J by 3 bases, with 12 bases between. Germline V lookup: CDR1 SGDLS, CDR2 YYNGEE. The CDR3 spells CASSVEGLRDTGELFF. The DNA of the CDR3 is TGTGCCAGCAGCGTAGAAGGCTTACGGGACACCGGGGAGCTGTTTTTT. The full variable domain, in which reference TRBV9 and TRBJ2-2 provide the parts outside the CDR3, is DSGVTQTPKHLITATGQRVTLRCSPRSGDLSVYWYQQSLDQGLQFLIQYYNGEERAKGNILERFSAQQFPDLHSELNLSSLELGDSALYFCASSVEGLRDTGELFFGEGSRLTVL.

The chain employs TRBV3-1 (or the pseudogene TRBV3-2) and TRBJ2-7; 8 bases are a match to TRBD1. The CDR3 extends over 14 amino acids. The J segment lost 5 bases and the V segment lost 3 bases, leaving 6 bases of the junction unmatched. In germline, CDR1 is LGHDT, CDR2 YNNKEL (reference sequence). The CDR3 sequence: CASSQVQGAHEQYF. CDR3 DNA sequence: TGTGCCAGCAGCCAGGTCCAGGGGGCCCACGAGCAGTACTTC.

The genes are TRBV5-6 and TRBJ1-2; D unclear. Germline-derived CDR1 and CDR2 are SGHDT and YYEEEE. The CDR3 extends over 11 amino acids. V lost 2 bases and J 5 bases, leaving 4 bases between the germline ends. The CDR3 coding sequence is TGTGCCAGCAGCTTCGGGTATGGCTACACCTTC. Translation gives CASSFGYGYTF.

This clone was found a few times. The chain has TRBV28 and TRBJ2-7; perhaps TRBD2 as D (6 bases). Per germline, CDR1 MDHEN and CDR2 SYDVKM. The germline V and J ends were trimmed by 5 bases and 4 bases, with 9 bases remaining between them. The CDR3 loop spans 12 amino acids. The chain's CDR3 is CASSGGLYEQYF. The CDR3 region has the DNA TGTGCCAGCAGTGGGGGACTTTACGAGCAGTACTTC.